Below, 9 T cell receptor beta chains from the same sample are listed, as sequenced in a study of blood T cells in healthy people across ages. The authors ran a second PCR of roughly 7 to 11 cycles using a sample-barcoded 5' primer and a J-beta primer mix. Via MiXCR, TCRdb re-called the 5' RACE reads, giving one row per CDR3 protein. The sample includes roughly 1,800,000 distinct CDR3 sequences, 49% of them seen just once. The sample consisted of blood. The origin of the receptors is a middle-aged woman in good health.

The chain carries TRBV9 and TRBJ2-5; 8 positions agree with TRBD1. This CDR3 spans 17 amino acids. The germline V gene encodes CDR1 SGDLS and CDR2 YYNGEE. V lost 4 bases to trimming and J lost 0 bases; unmatched junction nucleotides: 11. The CDR3 DNA follows: TGTGCCAGCAGCATCCATGTCGACAGGGGTGACCAAGAGACCCAGTACTTC. Its translation: CASSIHVDRGDQETQYF. The whole variable domain, filled in from reference TRBV9 and TRBJ2-5, reads DSGVTQTPKHLITATGQRVTLRCSPRSGDLSVYWYQQSLDQGLQFLIQYYNGEERAKGNILERFSAQQFPDLHSELNLSSLELGDSALYFCASSIHVDRGDQETQYFGPGTRLLVL.

A few counts support this clonotype. The chain combines TRBV20-1 with TRBJ2-7, with D possibly TRBD2 on 6 matching bases. V lost 3 bases to trimming and J lost 1 base, with 13 bases between them. This CDR3 has 14 residues. Germline V gene lookup returns CDR1 DFQATT and CDR2 SNEGSKA (reference sequence). CDR3 nucleotide sequence: TGCAGTGCTAGTGAAGCGGGTCATTCCTACGAGCAGTACTTC. Translated: CSASEAGHSYEQYF.

This sequence joins TRBV4-3 and TRBJ2-5; a possible D gene is TRBD2 (6 bases). The J call may be mistaken, given a closer DNA end match to TRBJ2-7. This CDR3 is 18 amino acids long. Germline assignment: CDR1 LGHNA and CDR2 YSLEER. The DNA for the CDR3 is TGCGCCAGCAGCCAAGAAATAATGGGTAACCGGGAGAAATACGAGCAGTACTTC. This codes for CASSQEIMGNREKYEQYF.

This clonotype is a singleton in its sample. The junction differs from germline at one of its ends, possibly a read error. The chain uses TRBV15 and TRBJ1-6; D not resolved. The germline V gene encodes CDR1 LNHNV and CDR2 YYDKDF (reference sequence). The CDR3 contains 15 residues. Here the CDR3 reads CASSGLRTGNSPLHF. DNA for the CDR3: TGTGCCTCCAGCGGTCTCCGTACTGGGAATTCACCCCTCCACTTT.

This clonotype was seen a few times. The chain couples TRBV28 to TRBJ2-7; the D is unclear. There are 12 residues in the CDR3. Germline CDR1 reads MDHEN; CDR2 reads SYDVKM. V lost 8 bases, J lost 5 bases, and 13 bases lay in between. The CDR3 DNA is TGTGCCAGCGACGGCCCTTTTGACGAGCAGTACTTC. Protein: CASDGPFDEQYF.

Worth noting for this clonotype: This sequence may be a read error, since a much larger clone differs from it by one base. CDR3 bases: TGTGCCAGCAGCCTCAGCCTCTACGAGCGGTACTTC. Its protein is CASSLSLYERYF. The chain combines TRBV28 with TRBJ2-7; no reliable D call. This CDR3 comprises 12 residues. From germline, CDR1 is MDHEN and CDR2 SYDVKM.

The rearrangement uses TRBV12-3 or TRBV12-4 and TRBJ1-5, with a possible D match to TRBD1 (5 bases). The CDR3 has 13 residues. The ends were cut back, 6 bases at V and 7 bases at J, with 13 bases in the middle. The CDR3 sequence: CASRRGPWQPQHF. The CDR3 DNA sequence: TGTGCCAGCAGAAGGGGTCCCTGGCAGCCCCAGCATTTT.

V gene TRBV7-2 combines with J gene TRBJ2-5, with D possibly TRBD1 on 5 matching bases. Germline V lookup: CDR1 SGHTA, CDR2 FQGNSA. This CDR3 comprises 14 residues. The germline V and J ends were trimmed by 5 bases and 1 base, with 11 bases remaining between them. This chain's CDR3 is CASSPEGVQETQYF. The CDR3 DNA reads as TGTGCCAGCAGCCCAGAAGGGGTCCAAGAGACCCAGTACTTC.

In this sample, this clonotype turned up a few times. The V call is TRBV24-1, the J call TRBJ2-1; tentatively, D is TRBD1 or TRBD2 (6 bases each). The CDR3 runs to 11 residues. With 12 bases removed from V and 10 bases from J, the gap between germline ends came to 15 bases. Germline V gene lookup returns CDR1 KGHDR and CDR2 SFDVKD. The CDR3 reads CASGGGREQFF. The DNA of the CDR3 is TGTGCCTCGGGTGGGGGGCGGGAGCAGTTCTTC.